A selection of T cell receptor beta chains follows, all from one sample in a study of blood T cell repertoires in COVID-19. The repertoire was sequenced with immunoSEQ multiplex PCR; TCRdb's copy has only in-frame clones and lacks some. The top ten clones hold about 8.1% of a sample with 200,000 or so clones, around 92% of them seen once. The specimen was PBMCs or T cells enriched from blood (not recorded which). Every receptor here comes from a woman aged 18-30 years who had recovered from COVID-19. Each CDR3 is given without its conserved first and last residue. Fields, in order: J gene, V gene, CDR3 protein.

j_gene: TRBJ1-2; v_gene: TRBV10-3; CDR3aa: AISEYTGPNYGYT
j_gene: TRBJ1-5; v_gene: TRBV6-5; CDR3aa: ASSPLTGSNQPQH
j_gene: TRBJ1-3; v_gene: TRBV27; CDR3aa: ASSYENSGNTIY
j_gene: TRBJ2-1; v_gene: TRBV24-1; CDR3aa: ATSESGTAYNEQF
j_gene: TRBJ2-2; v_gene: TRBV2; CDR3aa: ASKTANTGELF
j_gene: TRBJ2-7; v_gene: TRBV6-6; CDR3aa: ASREGGPAYEQY
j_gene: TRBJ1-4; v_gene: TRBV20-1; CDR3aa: SASWPDSTTNEKLF
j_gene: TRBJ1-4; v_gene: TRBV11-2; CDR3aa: ASSPGTAYVSTNEKLF
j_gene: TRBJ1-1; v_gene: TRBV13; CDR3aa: ASSSNMEANTEAF
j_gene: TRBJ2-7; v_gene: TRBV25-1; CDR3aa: ASSESPFYEQY
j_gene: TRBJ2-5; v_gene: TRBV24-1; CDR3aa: ATSDFKETQY
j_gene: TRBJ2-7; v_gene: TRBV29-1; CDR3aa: SVRTSSYEQY
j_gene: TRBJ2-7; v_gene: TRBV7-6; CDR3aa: ASSEDRGFEQY
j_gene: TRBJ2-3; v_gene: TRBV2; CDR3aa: ASSEDSDTQY
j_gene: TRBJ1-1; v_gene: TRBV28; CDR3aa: ASSMTGVNTEAF
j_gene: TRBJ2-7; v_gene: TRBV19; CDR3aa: ASSMAQGDYEQY
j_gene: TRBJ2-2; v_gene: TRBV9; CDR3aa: ASSPPSGVNTGELF
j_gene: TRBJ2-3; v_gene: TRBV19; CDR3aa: ASSLGGGAITQY
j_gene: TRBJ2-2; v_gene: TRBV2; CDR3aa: ASSDSTGKSGELF
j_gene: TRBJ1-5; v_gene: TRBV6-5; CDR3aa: ASSQVPSGGRPQH
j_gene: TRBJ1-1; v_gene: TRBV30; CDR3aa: AWRREYTEAF
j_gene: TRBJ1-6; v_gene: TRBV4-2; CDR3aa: ASSPGQNSPLH
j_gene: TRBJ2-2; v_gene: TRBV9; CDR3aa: ASSPRQVTGELF
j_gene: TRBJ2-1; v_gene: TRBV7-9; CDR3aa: ASSFVGGNNEQF
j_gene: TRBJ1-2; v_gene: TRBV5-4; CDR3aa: ASSLSRDYGYT
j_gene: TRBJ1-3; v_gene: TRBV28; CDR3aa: ASRTTVPGNTIY
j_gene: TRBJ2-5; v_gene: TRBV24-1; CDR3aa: ATSDNRDTLGETQY
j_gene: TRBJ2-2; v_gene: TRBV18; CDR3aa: ASSPKTSATGELF
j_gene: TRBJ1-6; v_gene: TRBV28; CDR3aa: ASRAGQYYNSPLH
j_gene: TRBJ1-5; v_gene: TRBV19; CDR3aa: ASSWRYGGIGNQPQH
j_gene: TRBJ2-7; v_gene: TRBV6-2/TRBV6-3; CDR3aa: ASSTELAGAYEQY
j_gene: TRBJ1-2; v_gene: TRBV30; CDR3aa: AWSLRGDHT
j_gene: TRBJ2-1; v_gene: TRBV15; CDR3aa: ATSRAGGGDEQF
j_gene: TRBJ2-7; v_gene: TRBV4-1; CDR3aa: ASSGTSGTSYEQY
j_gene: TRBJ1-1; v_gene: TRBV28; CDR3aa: ASNRGGLNTEAF
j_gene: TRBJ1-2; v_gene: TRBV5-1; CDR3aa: ASSRDRDYDYT
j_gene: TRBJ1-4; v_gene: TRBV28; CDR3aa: ASSFGQFNEKLF
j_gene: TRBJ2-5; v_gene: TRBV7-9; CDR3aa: AGAGKTETQY
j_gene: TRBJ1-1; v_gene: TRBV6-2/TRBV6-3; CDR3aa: ASSYSVAEAF
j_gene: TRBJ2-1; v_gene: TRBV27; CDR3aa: ASSFTGGVGNEQF
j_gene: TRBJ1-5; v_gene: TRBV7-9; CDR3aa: ASSLEGGGQPQH
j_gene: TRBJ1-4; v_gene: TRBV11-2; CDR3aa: ASSPDRGREKLF
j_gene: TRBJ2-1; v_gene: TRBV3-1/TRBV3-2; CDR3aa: ASSPSVSSYNEQF
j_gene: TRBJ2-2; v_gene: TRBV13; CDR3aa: ASSLRAMLNTGELF
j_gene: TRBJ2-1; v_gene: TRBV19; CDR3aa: ASSRDWTYNEQF
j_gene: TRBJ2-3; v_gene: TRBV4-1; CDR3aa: ASSPGILEHTQY
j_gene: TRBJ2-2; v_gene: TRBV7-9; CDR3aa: ASSFPAGELF
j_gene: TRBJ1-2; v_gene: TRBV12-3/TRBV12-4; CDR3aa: ASSLPGFGGYT
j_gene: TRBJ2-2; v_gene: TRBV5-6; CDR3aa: ASSLLGGVTGELF
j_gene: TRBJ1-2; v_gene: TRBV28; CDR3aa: ASTEPGGGYGYT
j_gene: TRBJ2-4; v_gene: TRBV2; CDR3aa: ASRALSTGPSRDIQY
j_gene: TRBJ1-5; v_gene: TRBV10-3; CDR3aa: AISGTGEGQPQH
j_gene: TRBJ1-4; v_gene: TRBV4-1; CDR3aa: ASSQGSYGARKLF
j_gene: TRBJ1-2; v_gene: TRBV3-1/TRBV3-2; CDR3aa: ASSPHGAFGYT
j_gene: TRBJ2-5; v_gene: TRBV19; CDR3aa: ASSIGAGGNGGETQY
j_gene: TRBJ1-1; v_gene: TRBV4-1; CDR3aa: ASSHALANTEAF
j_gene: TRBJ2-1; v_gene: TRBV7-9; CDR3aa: ASSFPGDEQF
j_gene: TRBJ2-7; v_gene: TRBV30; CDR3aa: AWSVLDRSSYEQY
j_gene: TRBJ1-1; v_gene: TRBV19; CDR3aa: ASRKKQGTEAF
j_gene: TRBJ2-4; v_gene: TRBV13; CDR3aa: ASSSRGRPGVQY